This TCR beta chain was recorded in a study of blood T cell repertoires in COVID-19. Study background: The origin of the acute and convalescent COVID-19 samples was the United States, Italy and Spain. T cells, B-cell-depleted T cells, or PBMCs provided the cDNA or gDNA that served as material.

Assay: immunoSEQ multiplex PCR; the TCRdb copy retains only in-frame clones and omits some. Here the sample spans more than 150,000 clones, about 85% being singletons. Germline CDR1 and CDR2: SGHTA and FQGNSA. The CDR3 sequence is 18 residues long. Trimming at V came to 0 bases and at J to 3 bases, leaving 8 bases not matched to a gene. The sequencing input was peripheral blood. This clonotype originated in a woman aged 80 or over with acute or convalescent COVID-19. The rearrangement uses TRBV7-2 and TRBJ2-3, with 11 bases fitting TRBD2. The CDR3: CASSLAWLAGGGTDTQYF. The DNA of the CDR3 is TGTGCCAGCAGCTTAGCGTGGCTAGCGGGGGGTGGGACAGATACGCAGTATTTT.